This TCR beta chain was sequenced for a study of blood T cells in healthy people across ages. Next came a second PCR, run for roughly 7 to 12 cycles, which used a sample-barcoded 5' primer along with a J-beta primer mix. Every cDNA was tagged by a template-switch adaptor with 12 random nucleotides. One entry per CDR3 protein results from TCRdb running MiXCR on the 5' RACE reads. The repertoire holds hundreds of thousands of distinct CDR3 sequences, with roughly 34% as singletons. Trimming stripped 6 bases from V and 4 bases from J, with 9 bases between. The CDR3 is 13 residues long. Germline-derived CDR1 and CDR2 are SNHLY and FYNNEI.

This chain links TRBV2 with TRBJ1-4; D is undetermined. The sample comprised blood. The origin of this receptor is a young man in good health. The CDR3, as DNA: TGTGCCAGCAGGCGGCTGATTAATGAAAAACTGTTTTTT. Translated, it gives CASRRLINEKLFF.